This T cell receptor (beta chain) stems from a study of human T cells and chemical hapten exposure. As for the study in general: Chiefly female patients presented with alopecia areata, totalis or universalis. TCR yields differed between samples (mainly from small differences in pooled library volume).

With 5 bases clipped from V and 0 bases from J, the junction kept 1 base outside the gene matches. Germline V lookup: CDR1 MNHNS, CDR2 SASEGT. The CDR3 has 15 amino acids. Indicated time point: pre-sensitization, week 0. Treatment here: therapeutic diphenylcyclopropenone sensitization with weekly scalp DPC. TCRdb itself ran the RACE reads through MiXCR, one entry per CDR3 protein. The sample carries approximately 260,000 distinct CDR3 sequences, approximately 7.5% recorded once. The sequence came from a man between 18 and 35 years old with alopecia areata. Some clones in this sample may be carry-over from other donors' samples. V is TRBV6-1 and J is TRBJ1-4; the match to TRBD1 covers 9 bases. The starting material was whole blood, obtained in connection with sensitization to the hapten diphenylcyclopropenone (DPC). The CDR3 loop reads CASSRQGATNEKLFF. In DNA form, the CDR3 reads TGTGCCAGCAGTCGACAGGGGGCAACTAATGAAAAACTGTTTTTT.